This T cell receptor (beta chain) came from a study of patients and donors after allogeneic stem cell transplantation. Using its own MiXCR run on the RT-PCR reads, TCRdb lists one record per CDR3 protein. The table records about 74,000 distinct CDR3 sequences, about a quarter of them present only once. CDR3 length: 16 amino acids. The germline V gene has CDR1 SGHRS and CDR2 YFSETQ. Between the trimmed V and J ends, which lost 0 bases and 4 bases, there was a span of 16 bases. Sequenced input: blood, either unsorted or a sorted T cell fraction (not recorded which). The receptor was derived from a human donor who was either an allogeneic HSCT recipient or a stem cell or donor lymphocyte infusion donor (not recorded which). It is not recorded whose cells these are; they may come from a transplant donor. The gene calls are TRBV5-1 and TRBJ1-1; a possible D gene is TRBD1 (6 bases). The CDR3 DNA is TGCGCCAGCAGCTTGGTTCCTGGACAGCTGCGCACTGAAGCTTTCTTT. Translation: CASSLVPGQLRTEAFF.